These 14 T cell receptor beta chains share one sample of origin, sequenced in a study of T-cell memory formation after mild COVID-19. TCRdb re-derived calls from the 5' RACE reads in MiXCR, one entry per CDR3 protein. The sample has roughly 580,000 distinct CDR3 sequences, approximately 19% seen once. Sequencing was carried out using PBMCs or a T cell subset sorted from them (not recorded which). The receptors were gathered from an adult woman who had mild COVID-19 (a few samples of this study predate the infection). Cell type and time point are not known.

This chain joins TRBV25-1 and TRBJ2-5; 7 bases match TRBD1. The germline CDR1 and CDR2 sequences are MGHDK and SYGVNS. V lost 10 bases to trimming and J lost 4 bases; unmatched junction nucleotides: 6. CDR3 length: 12 residues. For the CDR3, the DNA is TGTGCCAACTCCGACAGGGCAGAGACCCAGTACTTC. Translation gives CANSDRAETQYF. Full variable domain (outside the CDR3, taken from reference TRBV25-1 and TRBJ2-5): EADIYQTPRYLVIGTGKKITLECSQTMGHDKMYWYQQDPGMELHLIHYSYGVNSTEKGDLSSESTVSRIRTEHFPLTLESARPSHTSQYLCANSDRAETQYFGPGTRLLVL.

This clonotype was seen a few times. J is TRBJ1-3 and V is TRBV14, with D unresolved. CDR1 SGHDN and CDR2 FVKESK come from the germline V gene. The CDR3 is made up of 12 amino acids. V lost 3 bases and J lost 2, with 2 bases in between. The CDR3 DNA reads TGTGCCAGCAGCCAGACTGGAAACACCATATATTTT. Translated: CASSQTGNTIYF.

The table lists this clonotype with a few counts. The chain combines TRBV9 with TRBJ2-2, with TRBD2 matching over 11 bases. The germline V gene encodes CDR1 SGDLS and CDR2 YYNGEE. The V segment lost 7 bases and the J segment 4 bases; nucleotides outside the gene matches: 6. The CDR3 is made up of 15 amino acids. CDR3 in DNA: TGTGCCAGCGGACGGCTAGCGGGAGGCACCGGGGAGCTGTTTTTT. Translated, it gives CASGRLAGGTGELFF.

Only a few counts were recorded for this clonotype. V is TRBV11-2 and J is TRBJ2-1, with TRBD1 identical over 9 bases. V lost 3 bases, J lost 3 bases, and 9 bases stayed unmatched. This CDR3 is built from 17 residues. Germline V gives CDR1 SGHAT, CDR2 FQNNGV. CDR3 nucleotides: TGTGCCAGCAGCTTGGCCCCGGGACAGGGTGGCTACAATGAGCAGTTCTTC. Protein product: CASSLAPGQGGYNEQFF.

The gene calls are TRBV12-3 or TRBV12-4 and TRBJ2-7; no firm D call. This CDR3 contains 13 residues. V shed 8 bases and J shed 1 base, with 12 bases lying between them. The CDR3 loop reads CASQGLGSYEQYF. CDR3 nucleotide sequence: TGTGCCAGCCAAGGGTTAGGATCCTACGAGCAGTACTTC.

In this sample, this clonotype turned up a few times. This rearrangement joins TRBV2 to TRBJ2-7; 8 bases map to TRBD2. The CDR3 extends over 16 amino acids. V shed 4 bases and J 3 bases; nucleotides not matched to a gene: 11. Germline-derived CDR1 and CDR2 are SNHLY and FYNNEI. The CDR3 is CASSVSGSVLVYEQYF. CDR3 coding DNA: TGTGCCAGCAGTGTGAGCGGGAGCGTACTCGTCTACGAGCAGTACTTC.

This clonotype has a handful of counts. The rearrangement uses TRBV7-2 and TRBJ2-1; D possibly uses TRBD1 or TRBD2 (6 bases each). Trimming shortened V by 1 base and J by 0 bases, and 10 bases separated the two germline ends. The CDR3 consists of 16 residues. CDR1 is SGHTA and CDR2 is FQGNSA in the germline V gene. CDR3 residues: CASSLVGGYSYNEQFF. CDR3 nucleotides: TGTGCCAGCAGCTTAGTAGGGGGGTACTCCTACAATGAGCAGTTCTTC.

The J gene is TRBJ1-1, the V gene TRBV5-5; TRBD1 might be the D (5 bases). V was shortened by 0 bases and J by 7 bases, with 13 bases between the two germline ends. This CDR3 region has 14 residues. In germline, CDR1 is SGHKS, CDR2 YYEKEE (reference sequence). The CDR3 bases are TGTGCCAGCAGCTTGGCTTCGGGGGTCCGTGAAGCTTTCTTT. This sequence encodes CASSLASGVREAFF. Together with reference TRBV5-5 and TRBJ1-1, the CDR3 gives the full variable domain: DAGVTQSPTHLIKTRGQQVTLRCSPISGHKSVSWYQQVLGQGPQFIFQYYEKEERGRGNFPDRFSARQFPNYSSELNVNALLLGDSALYLCASSLASGVREAFFGQGTRLTVV.

The genes are TRBV5-1 and TRBJ1-2; possible D gene TRBD1, 5 bases. The CDR3 has 15 amino acids. Germline CDR1 and CDR2: SGHRS and YFSETQ. Deletions cut 4 bases from V and 4 bases from J, with 17 bases between. This CDR3 is CASSPEGSAAYGYTF. DNA of the CDR3: TGCGCCAGCAGCCCGGAGGGGTCGGCAGCCTATGGCTACACCTTC.

V and J are TRBV5-5 and TRBJ2-7; 9 nucleotides match TRBD2. The CDR3 covers 16 residues. Germline V gene sequence: CDR1 SGHKS, CDR2 YYEKEE (reference sequence). V shed 3 bases, J shed 6 bases, and the junction held 13 bases outside the gene matches. CDR3 sequence: CASSSRPASGTIEQYF. The CDR3 coding sequence is TGTGCCAGCAGCTCCCGACCGGCTAGCGGGACCATCGAGCAGTACTTC.

This clonotype has a single count. V is TRBV12-3 or TRBV12-4 and J is TRBJ2-3; D may correspond to TRBD1 or TRBD2 (6 bases each). V was shortened by 8 bases and J by 9 bases, with 15 bases between the two germline ends. The CDR3 loop spans 12 amino acids. The CDR3 spells CASSPGGPTQYF. The CDR3 coding sequence is TGTGCCAGCTCGCCCGGGGGCCCAACGCAGTATTTT.

The chain joins TRBV4-1 to TRBJ2-1, with 9 nucleotides matching TRBD2. The germline V gene has CDR1 MGHRA and CDR2 YSYEKL. J gave up 8 bases and V 4 bases, and 9 bases lay outside the gene matches. The CDR3 runs to 15 residues. The CDR3 loop reads CASSREAGGSDEQFF. The CDR3 DNA is TGCGCCAGCAGCCGTGAAGCGGGAGGCAGCGATGAGCAGTTCTTC.

This clonotype was counted only a few times. J is TRBJ2-1 and V is TRBV25-1; 13 bases align to TRBD2. The CDR3 consists of 17 residues. The V gene end was trimmed by 3 bases and the J gene end by 7 bases; junction bases not matched to a gene: 9. CDR1 and CDR2 from the germline V gene are MGHDK and SYGVNS. The CDR3 protein is CASSDRIGLAGVNEQFF. The CDR3 DNA follows: TGTGCCAGCAGTGATCGTATCGGACTAGCGGGAGTAAATGAGCAGTTCTTC.

This clonotype turned up a few times. V gene TRBV4-1 combines with J gene TRBJ1-1; D possibly corresponds to TRBD1 (6 bases). The CDR3 has 18 residues. Trimming took 7 bases from V and 1 from J, leaving 25 bases between them. Germline assignment: CDR1 MGHRA and CDR2 YSYEKL. CDR3 region: CASTSGSPGHPQNTEAFF. CDR3 coding DNA: TGCGCCAGCACCTCTGGGAGTCCGGGACACCCCCAGAACACTGAAGCTTTCTTT.